This T cell receptor (beta chain) came from a study of blood T cells in healthy people across ages. The germline V gene has CDR1 DFQATT and CDR2 SNEGSKA (reference sequence). Between the trimmed V and J ends, which lost 3 bases and 4 bases, there was a span of 6 bases. The CDR3 is 11 amino acids. A sample-barcoded 5' primer and a J-beta primer mix were used in a second PCR of roughly 6 to 12 cycles. TCRdb used MiXCR to reprocess the 5' RACE reads, holding one entry per CDR3 protein. Found here are about 1.7 million distinct CDR3 sequences, over 25% of them singletons; the top ten hold more than 6%. The receptor was derived from a young woman in good health. The rearrangement links TRBV20-1 to TRBJ2-5; D is ambiguous. Sequencing was performed on blood. CDR3 DNA sequence: TGCAGTGCTAGTACCGCAGAGACCCAGTACTTC. Protein: CSASTAETQYF.